Sequencing of this T cell receptor beta chain was carried out in a study of tumor and adjacent non-tumor tissue in lung cancer. Three rounds of nested PCR, following a modified ARM-PCR protocol, produced the TCRbeta library. Using its own MiXCR run on the multiplex PCR reads, TCRdb lists one record per CDR3 protein. The sample lists approximately 71,000 distinct CDR3 sequences; about 60% were seen once. On this clonotype: Its antigen is undetermined.

The CDR3 consists of 13 residues. The V and J ends lost 0 bases and 4 bases respectively, with 7 bases between them. Germline assignment: CDR1 SGHRS and CDR2 YFSETQ. General study points: Shorter survival was associated with higher TCR diversity in tumors.

The template was RNA from unsorted bulk tissue. This clonotype was sampled from a man aged 45-60 years with non-small cell lung cancer. The V call is TRBV5-1, the J call TRBJ2-5; no definite D call. The sample taken for sequencing was lung tumor tissue. The CDR3 region is CASSLVGGETQYF. CDR3 in DNA: TGCGCCAGCAGCTTGGTTGGTGGAGAGACCCAGTACTTC.